This is a list of T cell receptor beta chains from one sample in a study of blood T cells in healthy people across ages. TCRdb re-derived calls from the 5' RACE reads in MiXCR, one entry per CDR3 protein. The table has 1,500,000 or so distinct CDR3 sequences, around 40% seen once. The sample was blood. Receptors originate from a woman between 18 and 30 years old in good health. The CDR3 runs from the conserved cysteine through the conserved F or W. The D gene is left open where the match is weak. Clone size appears in some rows only: once, few, many, or a class for an expanded clone.

V gene	clone size	J gene	D gene	CDR3 DNA	CDR3 protein
TRBV6-1	NA	TRBJ1-2	NA	TGTGCCAGCAGTGAATTTGGCAGAACGACCTATGGCTACACCTTC	CASSEFGRTTYGYTF
TRBV6-2/TRBV6-3	NA	TRBJ2-7	NA	TGTGCCAGCAGTGACTCGGACGGTACCTACGAGCAGTACTTC	CASSDSDGTYEQYF
TRBV24-1	NA	TRBJ2-2	TRBD1	TGTGCCTCCGCCGGGACAGGGTTTCCCGGGGAGCTGTTTTTT	CASAGTGFPGELFF
TRBV5-1	NA	TRBJ2-1	NA	TGCGCCAGCAGCTTGTGGGCTGGAGCCAATGAGCAGTTCTTC	CASSLWAGANEQFF
TRBV5-1	NA	TRBJ2-7	TRBD1	TGCGCCAGCAGCTTGGGATACAGGGGCGAGCAGTACTTC	CASSLGYRGEQYF
TRBV20-1	few	TRBJ2-7	TRBD1	TGCAGTGCTAGCTCGGGACAGGGATACGAGCAGTACTTC	CSASSGQGYEQYF
TRBV5-8	NA	TRBJ2-1	NA	TGTGTCAGCAGCTTGAAAAAGCAGCAGTTCTTC	CVSSLKKQQFF
TRBV12-3/TRBV12-4	NA	TRBJ2-7	TRBD1	TGTGCCAGCAGTTCGCAGAGCCGGGACAGGGGGCGCGAGCAGTACTTC	CASSSQSRDRGREQYF
TRBV7-9	once	TRBJ2-5	NA	TGTGCCAGCAGCTTACAGGGGGGAACATACAATGAGCAGTACTTC	CASSLQGGTYNEQYF
TRBV12-3/TRBV12-4	NA	TRBJ2-7	NA	TGTGCCAGCAGTTTACAGGACTCGACCTACGAGCAGTACTTC	CASSLQDSTYEQYF
TRBV2	few	TRBJ2-1	NA	TGTGCCAGCCAGGGCGCCGGGGGCTACAATGAGCAGTTCTTC	CASQGAGGYNEQFF
TRBV6-5	NA	TRBJ2-1	TRBD1	TGTGCCAGCAGTTTCACCCGGACAGGGGGTATGTATGAGCAGTTCTTC	CASSFTRTGGMYEQFF
TRBV12-3/TRBV12-4	many	TRBJ2-3	NA	TGTGCCAGCAGCCCCAACAGAGGCACAGATACGCAGTATTTT	CASSPNRGTDTQYF
TRBV6-2/TRBV6-3	NA	TRBJ1-5	NA	TGTGCCAGCAGTTACACATCTCGCCAGCCCCAGCATTTT	CASSYTSRQPQHF
TRBV20-1	few	TRBJ2-7	TRBD2	TGCAGTGCGATTAGCGGGCCCAACAACGAGCAGTACTTC	CSAISGPNNEQYF
TRBV7-9	NA	TRBJ2-7	NA	TGTGCCAGCAGCTCCCTAAAGAGCTACGAGCAGTACTTC	CASSSLKSYEQYF
TRBV28	NA	TRBJ1-5	TRBD1	TGTGCCAGCAGTCGTGGACAGGCCTATAGCAATCAGCCCCAGCATTTT	CASSRGQAYSNQPQHF
TRBV7-8	NA	TRBJ1-5	NA	TGTGCCAGCAGCTTAGCGAGGAGAGTTAGCAATCAGCCCCAGCATTTT	CASSLARRVSNQPQHF
TRBV20-1	NA	TRBJ1-1	NA	TGCAGTGCTAGAGTTATGAACACTGAAGCTTTCTTT	CSARVMNTEAFF
TRBV7-2	few	TRBJ2-5	NA	TGTGCCAGCAGCAGCCGGAGGGAACAAGAGACCCAGTACTTC	CASSSRREQETQYF
TRBV11-2	NA	TRBJ1-1	TRBD1	TGTGCCAGCAGCTTATTGGGTCAGGGGGCGTGGAACACTGAAGCTTTCTTT	CASSLLGQGAWNTEAFF
TRBV20-1	few	TRBJ2-5	NA	TGCAGTGCTAGAGATCCCTTAACGGGGCAAGAGACCCAGTACTTC	CSARDPLTGQETQYF
TRBV28	NA	TRBJ2-5	NA	TGTGCCAGCAGTTTTGCTGAGCTCCAAGAGACCCAGTACTTC	CASSFAELQETQYF
TRBV7-4	NA	TRBJ2-2	NA	TGTGCCAGCAGCTTAGAGGGGTTATTGACCGGGGAGCTGTTTTTT	CASSLEGLLTGELFF
TRBV20-1	many	TRBJ2-1	NA	TGCAGTGCTCCTCTCGGCGGGGACTACAATGAGCAGTTCTTC	CSAPLGGDYNEQFF
TRBV29-1	few	TRBJ2-7	NA	TGCAGCGTCTGGACAGCATACGAGCAGTACTTC	CSVWTAYEQYF
TRBV24-1	NA	TRBJ2-3	TRBD1	TGTGCCACCAGTCAACCGGGACAGGGGGATAAAGATACGCAGTATTTT	CATSQPGQGDKDTQYF
TRBV12-3/TRBV12-4	few	TRBJ1-5	TRBD1	TGTGCCAGCAGTTCGTCGGACAGGGGATTCCTTGTGAGCAATCAGCCCCAGCATTTT	CASSSSDRGFLVSNQPQHF
TRBV29-1	NA	TRBJ1-2	NA	TGCAGCGTTGAGCAGGGTGCGTTTCGTGGCTACACCTTC	CSVEQGAFRGYTF
TRBV20-1	NA	TRBJ1-1	NA	TGCAGTGCTAGAGAAGGGGCGTCTGAAGCTTTCTTT	CSAREGASEAFF
TRBV20-1	few	TRBJ2-3	NA	TGCAGTGCTAGACACCCTCGGGACGGCACGCAGTATTTT	CSARHPRDGTQYF
TRBV10-3	NA	TRBJ2-7	NA	TGTGCCACCCAGGACTTTTACGAGCAGTACTTC	CATQDFYEQYF
TRBV5-1	NA	TRBJ2-7	TRBD2	TGCGCCAGCAGCTCCGGACTAGCGCCGACCTACGAGCAGTACTTC	CASSSGLAPTYEQYF